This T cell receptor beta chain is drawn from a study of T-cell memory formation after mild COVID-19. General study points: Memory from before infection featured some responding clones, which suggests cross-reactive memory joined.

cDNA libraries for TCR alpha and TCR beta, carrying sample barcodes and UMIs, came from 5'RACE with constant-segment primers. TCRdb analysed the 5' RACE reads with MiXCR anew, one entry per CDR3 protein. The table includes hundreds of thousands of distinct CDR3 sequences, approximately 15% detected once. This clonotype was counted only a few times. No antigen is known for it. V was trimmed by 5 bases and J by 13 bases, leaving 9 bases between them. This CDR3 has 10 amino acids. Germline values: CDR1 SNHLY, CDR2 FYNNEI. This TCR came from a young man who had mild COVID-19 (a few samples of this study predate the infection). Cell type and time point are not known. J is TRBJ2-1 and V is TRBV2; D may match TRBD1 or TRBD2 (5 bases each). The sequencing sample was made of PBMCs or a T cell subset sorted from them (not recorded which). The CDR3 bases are TGTGCCAGCAGTTTCGGGGCACAGTTCTTC. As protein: CASSFGAQFF.